The 21 T cell receptor beta chains in this list originate from one sample, sequenced in a study of blood T cell repertoires in COVID-19. The data were produced by immunoSEQ multiplex PCR, yet TCRdb's version contains in-frame clones alone and is incomplete. This sample has about 250,000 clones, with around 84% found just once. Sequencing was performed on PBMCs or T cells enriched from blood (not recorded which). The receptors originated from a man aged 35-49 years who had been exposed to COVID-19.

This clone is a singleton in its sample. The chain joins TRBV7-9 to TRBJ1-3; the D gene is possibly TRBD1 (6 bases). Trimming removed 0 bases at V and 3 bases at J, with 9 bases between. Germline CDR1 is SEHNR and CDR2 is FQNEAQ (reference sequence). This CDR3 comprises 15 residues. DNA of the CDR3: TGTGCCAGCAGCTTAGCTCGGACAGTTGGAAACACCATATATTTT. It translates to CASSLARTVGNTIYF.

The CDR3 loop reads CASGLAGDPYNEQFF. The CDR3 bases are TGTGCCTCCGGGCTAGCGGGAGACCCTTACAATGAGCAGTTCTTC. This chain connects TRBV2 to TRBJ2-1; 10 bases align to TRBD2. Germline loops: CDR1 SNHLY, CDR2 FYNNEI. The CDR3 is made up of 15 amino acids. With 11 bases clipped from V and 4 bases from J, the junction kept 11 bases outside the gene matches.

This chain joins TRBV11-2 and TRBJ1-2; D is ambiguous. Germline V gene data show CDR1 as SGHAT and CDR2 as FQNNGV. V was shortened by 1 base and J by 13 bases, with 19 bases between the two germline ends. This CDR3 is built from 14 residues. The CDR3 DNA reads as TGTGCCAGCAGCTTAGTCGTTAAGGAAGGGAGCGGCACCTTC. Encoded protein: CASSLVVKEGSGTF.

The chain links TRBV7-9 to TRBJ1-5; a possible D gene is TRBD1 (6 bases). V lost 2 bases to trimming and J lost 5 bases, with 16 bases between them. Germline CDR1 reads SEHNR; CDR2 reads FQNEAQ (reference sequence). The CDR3 totals 16 residues. The CDR3: CASSLYLGATDQPQHF. The CDR3 DNA sequence: TGTGCCAGCAGCTTATATCTGGGGGCAACCGATCAGCCCCAGCATTTT.

This rearrangement joins TRBV5-1 to TRBJ2-5, with unresolved D. Trimming took off 1 base at V and 5 bases at J, with 21 bases between the two ends. The CDR3 totals 17 residues. Germline CDR1 and CDR2: SGHRS and YFSETQ. The CDR3 DNA reads as TGCGCCAGCAGCTTGTACGGCGCTATGGCAGACGGGGAGACCCAGTACTTC. This encodes CASSLYGAMADGETQYF.

J is TRBJ1-1 and V is TRBV20-1; D is undetermined. CDR1 and CDR2 (germline): DFQATT, SNEGSKA (reference sequence). V dropped 2 bases and J dropped 4 bases, with 5 bases sitting between them. The CDR3 spans 11 residues. The CDR3 sequence: CSARRPTEAFF. The CDR3 DNA follows: TGCAGTGCTAGACGTCCCACTGAAGCTTTCTTT.

This clone was seen more than once but under ten times. J is TRBJ2-2 and V is TRBV12-5, with TRBD1 as a possible D gene (6 bases). From germline, CDR1 is LGHNT and CDR2 FRNRAP. V lost 8 bases to trimming and J lost 7 bases, with 17 bases between them. The CDR3 is 14 amino acids. CDR3 bases: TGTGCTAGTAACAGGGAGTTAGCCATCGGGGAGCTGTTTTTT. This gives the protein CASNRELAIGELFF.

The genes are TRBV5-1 and TRBJ1-1; D unresolved. Trimming took 0 bases from V and 2 from J, leaving 8 bases between them. This CDR3 has 14 residues. Germline CDR1 reads SGHRS; CDR2 reads YFSETQ. The CDR3: CASSLGPSNTEAFF. CDR3 DNA: TGCGCCAGCAGCTTGGGCCCCAGTAACACTGAAGCTTTCTTT.

This chain connects TRBV7-2 to TRBJ2-3, with 11 bases fitting TRBD2. CDR1 is SGHTA and CDR2 is FQGNSA in the germline V gene. Trimming removed 5 bases from V and 4 bases from J; junction bases left unmatched: 11. The CDR3 runs 17 residues. CDR3 sequence (DNA): TGTGCCAGCAGCACCAGACCGGGACTAGCGGCTCCAGATACGCAGTATTTT. This sequence encodes CASSTRPGLAAPDTQYF.

This clone has a handful of counts. The genes are TRBV19 and TRBJ2-7, with TRBD1 matching 7 bases. Trimming cost V 4 bases and J 9 bases; bases outside gene matches: 3. The CDR3 contains 11 residues. Looked up from germline, CDR1 is LNHDA and CDR2 is SQIVND (reference sequence). Here the CDR3 DNA reads TGTGCCAGTAGTACCCGGGACAGGCAGTACTTC. It codes for CASSTRDRQYF.

This chain links TRBV14 with TRBJ2-3, with 8 nucleotides matching TRBD2. Per the germline V gene, CDR1 is SGHDN and CDR2 is FVKESK. The ends lost 6 bases at V and 4 bases at J; junction bases unmatched: 3. The CDR3 spans 13 residues. This CDR3 is CASRGLGADTQYF. The CDR3 DNA reads TGTGCCAGCAGGGGACTAGGGGCAGATACGCAGTATTTT. Full variable domain (rest looked up from reference TRBV14 and TRBJ2-3): EAGVTQFPSHSVIEKGQTVTLRCDPISGHDNLYWYRRVMGKEIKFLLHFVKESKQDESGMPNNRFLAERTGGTYSTLKVQPAELEDSGVYFCASRGLGADTQYFGPGTRLTVL.

The gene calls are TRBV6-5 and TRBJ1-3; D remains ambiguous. Germline lookup yields CDR1 MNHEY and CDR2 SVGAGI. The CDR3 consists of 14 residues. V gave up 8 bases and J gave up 5 bases, with 16 bases separating them. The DNA for the CDR3 is TGTGCCAGCTGGGAGTTAGGGAAGCGAAACACCATATATTTT. Amino acids: CASWELGKRNTIYF.

The chain uses TRBV7-9 and TRBJ2-7, with 9 bases matching TRBD1. CDR1 and CDR2 from the germline V gene are SEHNR and FQNEAQ (reference sequence). This CDR3 is built from 16 residues. The trim removed 1 base at V and 5 bases at J, leaving 9 bases unmatched. The CDR3 coding sequence is TGTGCCAGCAGCTTAGTTGGAGGACAGGGGAATCACGAGCAGTACTTC. This sequence encodes CASSLVGGQGNHEQYF.

V gene TRBV19 combines with J gene TRBJ2-3; D unclear. The CDR3 runs to 14 residues. Germline CDR1 LNHDA, CDR2 SQIVND (reference sequence). Trimming took 3 bases from V and 2 from J, leaving 9 bases between them. This CDR3 is CASSMPYHTDTQYF. DNA for the CDR3: TGTGCCAGTAGTATGCCCTACCACACAGATACGCAGTATTTT.

The chain combines TRBV6-5 with TRBJ1-5, with 7 positions matching TRBD1. The CDR3 is made up of 13 amino acids. The V and J ends lost 6 bases and 7 bases, in that order; junction bases with no gene match: 6. The germline gives CDR1 MNHEY, CDR2 SVGAGI. The CDR3 DNA is TGTGCCAGCAGCTGGGACAGTAACCAGCCCCAGCATTTT. It specifies CASSWDSNQPQHF.

This rearrangement joins TRBV6-1 to TRBJ1-5; the D gene is possibly TRBD1 (6 bases). Trimming took off 2 bases at V and 6 bases at J, with 11 bases between the two ends. The germline gives CDR1 MNHNS, CDR2 SASEGT. This CDR3 comprises 14 residues. CDR3 protein: CASSELNRVQPQHF. As DNA, the CDR3 is TGTGCCAGCAGTGAACTAAACAGGGTTCAGCCCCAGCATTTT.

The chain joins TRBV3-1 (or the pseudogene TRBV3-2) to TRBJ1-5, with D perhaps TRBD1 (6 bases). There are 13 residues in the CDR3. The germline CDR1 and CDR2 sequences are LGHDT and YNNKEL (reference sequence). V lost 2 bases to trimming and J lost 4 bases, with 6 bases between them. CDR3 protein: CASSQQGNQPQHF. For the CDR3, the DNA is TGTGCCAGCAGCCAACAGGGGAATCAGCCCCAGCATTTT.

The chain employs TRBV12-3 or TRBV12-4 and TRBJ1-2, with TRBD1 matching over 8 bases. The CDR3 length is 13 residues. V lost 6 bases to trimming and J lost 8 bases; unmatched junction nucleotides: 8. In nucleotides, the CDR3 is TGTGCCAGCAGACCTATGGGACAGGAAGGCTACACCTTC. As protein: CASRPMGQEGYTF.

The chain is built from TRBV7-2 and TRBJ1-2; TRBD1 matches at 10 bases. Germline CDR1 SGHTA, CDR2 FQGNSA. The CDR3 loop spans 13 amino acids. J was trimmed by 5 bases and V by 7 bases; bases with no gene match: 4. CDR3 in DNA: TGTGCCAGCATACGGGACAGGGGATATGGCTACACCTTC. It yields the protein CASIRDRGYGYTF.

The V call is TRBV7-2, the J call TRBJ2-3, with D maybe TRBD2 (6 bases). Trimming took 1 base from V and 3 from J, leaving 14 bases between them. The CDR3 consists of 16 residues. The germline V gene encodes CDR1 SGHTA and CDR2 FQGNSA. The CDR3 here is CASSLVTGVLTDTQYF. The CDR3 DNA reads TGTGCCAGCAGCTTAGTAACGGGAGTTTTAACAGATACGCAGTATTTT.

The gene calls are TRBV6-1 and TRBJ1-1, with 7 bases that match TRBD1. CDR1 and CDR2 (germline): MNHNS, SASEGT. Trimming took 2 bases from V and 5 from J; bases not matched to a gene: 5. This CDR3 has 14 amino acids. The chain's CDR3 is CASSERQGWTEAFF. CDR3 DNA sequence: TGTGCCAGCAGTGAACGACAGGGTTGGACTGAAGCTTTCTTT.